This TCR beta chain was identified in a study of blood T cell repertoires in COVID-19. About the study: Italy, Spain and the United States were the sources of the convalescent and acute COVID-19 samples. Sources were T cells, B-cell-depleted T cells, or PBMCs; the material itself was cDNA or gDNA.

V was clipped by 3 bases and J by 8 bases; unmatched bases: 13. Germline V CDR1 and CDR2: MRHNA, SNTAGT. The CDR3 extends over 16 amino acids. Per the authors' pipeline: Amplification of reference gene primers was used by the study to estimate nucleated cell counts. Libraries were prepared by immunoSEQ multiplex PCR; TCRdb keeps only in-frame clonotypes and omits some of them. The V and J calls and the clone size are those of that table, but D and trimming were determined from the DNA. The sample holds about 140,000 clones; 88% are singletons and the top ten take roughly 1.4%. This clonotype was sampled from a woman aged 60-75 years with acute or convalescent COVID-19. The V and J genes are TRBV6-4 and TRBJ2-1; 7 bases align to TRBD1. Sequencing was performed on peripheral blood. DNA of the CDR3: TGTGCCAGCAGTGAAGCGGCGGCAGGGGGTGGTCATGAGCAGTTCTTC. Protein sequence: CASSEAAAGGGHEQFF.